The 21 T cell receptor beta chains reported below all come from one sample, sequenced in a study of T-cell memory formation after mild COVID-19. One entry per CDR3 protein, called by TCRdb with MiXCR from the 5' RACE reads. The repertoire has 100,000 to 140,000 distinct CDR3 sequences, about 15% of them found once; the top ten carry around 40%. Sequenced: PBMCs or a T cell subset sorted from them (not recorded which). All receptors derive from a man in his late teens or twenties who had mild COVID-19 (a few samples of this study predate the infection). Cell type and time point are not known.

This clonotype was observed many times. The rearrangement uses TRBV20-1 and TRBJ2-1, with D possibly TRBD1 on 5 matching bases. This CDR3 is 15 amino acids long. Germline V CDR1 and CDR2: DFQATT, SNEGSKA (reference sequence). Deletions cut 4 bases from V and 2 bases from J, with 15 bases between. The CDR3 here is CSAMGPVDAYNEQFF. The CDR3 DNA is TGCAGTGCTATGGGGCCAGTAGATGCCTACAATGAGCAGTTCTTC.

The chain couples TRBV6-5 to TRBJ2-7; D remains ambiguous. There are 14 residues in the CDR3. Per germline, CDR1 MNHEY and CDR2 SVGAGI. V was pared by 6 bases and J by 0 bases, with 12 bases between. CDR3 nucleotides: TGTGCCAGCAGCACCCAATGGGGCTCCTACGAGCAGTACTTC. The encoded protein is CASSTQWGSYEQYF.

V usage is TRBV12-3 or TRBV12-4 and J usage is TRBJ1-5, with D tentatively TRBD1 (6 bases). This CDR3 contains 15 residues. Deletions cut 6 bases from V and 3 bases from J, with 15 bases between. Here the CDR3 reads CASSQAGAYNQPQHF. Here the CDR3 DNA reads TGTGCCAGCAGCCAGGCAGGGGCCTACAATCAGCCCCAGCATTTT.

This clonotype was observed a handful of times. V and J are TRBV4-2 and TRBJ2-3; 9 nucleotides agree with TRBD2. V shed 4 bases and J 2 bases; nucleotides not matched to a gene: 7. This CDR3 is built from 16 residues. Looked up from germline, CDR1 is LGHNA and CDR2 is YNFKEQ. Here the CDR3 DNA reads TGTGCCAGCAGCCCTTTAAGCGGGGGGACCACAGATACGCAGTATTTT. Translation gives CASSPLSGGTTDTQYF.

The chain employs TRBV7-2 and TRBJ2-7, with 9 bases aligning to TRBD2. Germline loops: CDR1 SGHTA, CDR2 FQGNSA. CDR3 size: 14 residues. The trim removed 4 bases at V and 6 bases at J, leaving 7 bases unmatched. The CDR3 loop is CASSYSGGGVEQYF. CDR3 DNA: TGTGCCAGCAGCTATTCTGGCGGGGGGGTCGAGCAGTACTTC. The full variable domain, with the rest looked up from reference TRBV7-2 and TRBJ2-7, is GAGVSQSPSNKVTEKGKDVELRCDPISGHTALYWYRQSLGQGLEFLIYFQGNSAPDKSGLPSDRFSAERTGGSVSTLTIQRTQQEDSAVYLCASSYSGGGVEQYFGPGTRLTVT.

This clonotype was counted a single time. The J gene is TRBJ1-1, the V gene TRBV6-2 or TRBV6-3; TRBD1 agrees at 8 bases. J gave up 1 base and V 6 bases, and 4 bases lay outside the gene matches. Per the germline V gene, CDR1 is MNHEY and CDR2 is SVGEGT. The CDR3 loop spans 14 amino acids. The CDR3 coding sequence is TGTGCCAGCAGCCCCGACAGGGGGAACACTGAAGCTTTCTTT. Translated, it gives CASSPDRGNTEAFF.

This clonotype turned up a few times. The CDR3 spells CSAPRGTEAFF. Written as DNA, the CDR3 is TGCAGCGCCCCCAGAGGAACTGAAGCTTTCTTT. The chain carries TRBV29-1 and TRBJ1-1; D is unclear. The germline V gene encodes CDR1 SQVTM and CDR2 ANQGSEA. The CDR3 is made up of 11 amino acids. Trimming removed 7 bases from V and 5 bases from J, with 11 bases in between.

V is TRBV5-5 and J is TRBJ1-1; D is unresolved. The V gene's germline CDR1 is SGHKS and CDR2 YYEKEE (reference sequence). The length of the CDR3 is 12 residues. Between the trimmed V and J ends, which lost 1 base and 5 bases, there was a span of 6 bases. The CDR3 protein is CASSLFGTEAFF. In DNA form, the CDR3 reads TGTGCCAGCAGCTTGTTCGGAACTGAAGCTTTCTTT. The complete variable domain, with remaining parts taken from reference TRBV5-5 and TRBJ1-1, reads DAGVTQSPTHLIKTRGQQVTLRCSPISGHKSVSWYQQVLGQGPQFIFQYYEKEERGRGNFPDRFSARQFPNYSSELNVNALLLGDSALYLCASSLFGTEAFFGQGTRLTVV.

Ten or more counts support this clonotype. The rearrangement uses TRBV7-6 and TRBJ2-7; TRBD1 or TRBD2 may be the D gene (5 bases each). The CDR3 runs 15 residues. V shed 1 base and J shed 3 bases, with 13 bases lying between them. Looked up from germline, CDR1 is SGHVS and CDR2 is FNYEAQ. The CDR3 protein is CASSLDPGPIYEQYV. In DNA, the CDR3 is TGTGCCAGCAGCTTAGATCCGGGACCAATCTACGAGCAGTACGTC.

The chain joins TRBV4-1 to TRBJ1-5; D not certain. The germline gives CDR1 MGHRA, CDR2 YSYEKL. This CDR3 region has 15 residues. With 0 bases removed from V and 6 bases from J, the gap between germline ends came to 12 bases. Here the CDR3 reads CASSQDPSTSQPQHF. In nucleotides, the CDR3 is TGCGCCAGCAGCCAAGATCCGTCCACTAGTCAGCCCCAGCATTTT.

There are a few counts of this clonotype. The V and J genes are TRBV7-6 and TRBJ2-7, with D possibly being TRBD1 (6 bases). The ends were cut back, 3 bases at V and 3 bases at J, with 9 bases in the middle. The CDR3 is 13 residues long. Germline CDR1 SGHVS, CDR2 FNYEAQ. CDR3 sequence: CASSFGTHYEQYF. DNA for the CDR3: TGTGCCAGCAGCTTCGGGACACACTACGAGCAGTACTTC.

V gene TRBV5-6 combines with J gene TRBJ1-2, with 8 bases matching TRBD1. The CDR3 is made up of 16 amino acids. CDR1 is SGHDT, CDR2 YYEEEE, per germline. After removal of 2 bases from V and 4 bases from J, the junction contained 10 bases not matched to a gene. CDR3 sequence reads: CASSLRDRFPLYGYTF. The CDR3 DNA reads as TGTGCCAGCAGCTTACGGGACAGGTTCCCCCTCTATGGCTACACCTTC.

This clonotype has a handful of counts. J is TRBJ2-3 and V is TRBV7-6, with 7 nucleotides matching TRBD1. The trim removed 5 bases at V and 4 bases at J, leaving 6 bases unmatched. Germline CDR1 reads SGHVS; CDR2 reads FNYEAQ. The CDR3 is 14 amino acids. DNA of the CDR3: TGTGCCAGCAGCCTCCAAGGGGGCCCAGATACGCAGTATTTT. Translation: CASSLQGGPDTQYF.

This clonotype was detected a few times. The CDR3 protein is CASSHPWEGQETQYF. DNA of the CDR3: TGCGCCAGCAGTCACCCGTGGGAGGGGCAAGAGACCCAGTACTTC. V and J are TRBV23-1 and TRBJ2-5; 7 nucleotides match TRBD2. TRBV23-1 is noted as an ORF with a role that remains uncertain. CDR3 length equals 15 residues. V trimming: 3 bases; J trimming: 2 bases; junction bases outside the gene matches: 6.

This CDR3 is CASSQYGSSYNEQFF. The CDR3 coding sequence is TGCGCCAGCAGCCAATATGGAAGCTCCTACAATGAGCAGTTCTTC. The J gene is TRBJ2-1, the V gene TRBV4-3, with D unresolved. V was trimmed by 2 bases and J by 0 bases, leaving 8 bases between them. The CDR3 is 15 amino acids. Germline values: CDR1 LGHNA, CDR2 YSLEER.

The CDR3 loop reads CASSVAGQGYEQYF. The CDR3 bases are TGTGCCAGCAGCGTAGCAGGACAGGGCTACGAGCAGTACTTC. The V gene is TRBV9, the J gene TRBJ2-7, with 8 positions matching TRBD1. The CDR3 is 14 amino acids. Per the germline V gene, CDR1 is SGDLS and CDR2 is YYNGEE. V lost 0 bases, J lost 3 bases, and 2 bases stayed unmatched.

This clonotype was seen more than once but under ten times. The chain uses TRBV4-1 and TRBJ1-5; D possibly corresponds to TRBD1 (6 bases). Deletions cut 1 base from V and 7 bases from J, with 14 bases between. Looked up from germline, CDR1 is MGHRA and CDR2 is YSYEKL. This CDR3 has 15 residues. Here the CDR3 reads CASSQAQGAGQPQHF. DNA for the CDR3: TGCGCCAGCAGCCAAGCACAGGGAGCAGGGCAGCCCCAGCATTTT.

V is TRBV7-9 and J is TRBJ2-5; TRBD1 aligns across 7 bases. Germline V CDR1 and CDR2: SEHNR, FQNEAQ (reference sequence). This CDR3 region has 14 residues. The junction had 7 bases not matched to a gene; V was cut back by 4 bases and J by 5 bases. This CDR3 is CASSSGQLRETQYF. CDR3 coding DNA: TGTGCCAGCAGCTCGGGACAGCTCCGGGAGACCCAGTACTTC. Variable domain in full (rest from reference TRBV7-9 and TRBJ2-5): DTGVSQNPRHKITKRGQNVTFRCDPISEHNRLYWYRQTLGQGPEFLTYFQNEAQLEKSRLLSDRFSAERPKGSFSTLEIQRTEQGDSAMYLCASSSGQLRETQYFGPGTRLLVL.

The rearrangement joins TRBV7-2 to TRBJ1-2; no reliable D call. Deletions cut 4 bases from V and 4 bases from J, with 16 bases between. Germline assignment: CDR1 SGHTA and CDR2 FQGNSA. This CDR3 has 15 residues. CDR3 in DNA: TGTGCCAGCAGCTGGACGAGCGAGGGCAGCTATGGCTACACCTTC. This encodes CASSWTSEGSYGYTF.

In its sample, this clonotype was seen a few times. The chain joins TRBV23-1 to TRBJ2-2, with a possible D match to TRBD1 (5 bases). TRBV23-1 is sorted into the ORF group, with uncertain function. Trimming took off 7 bases at V and 4 bases at J, with 19 bases between the two ends. This CDR3 region has 16 residues. CDR3 nucleotide sequence: TGCGCCAGCACTCGTTTCTGGGGCCAGGTCACCGGGGAGCTGTTTTTT. It translates to CASTRFWGQVTGELFF.

This clonotype appeared many times. The DNA of the CDR3 is TGCAGTGCTAGAGACGGGGACTCTCACTACGAGCAGTACGTC. Amino acids: CSARDGDSHYEQYV. This chain links TRBV20-1 with TRBJ2-7; D might be TRBD2 (6 bases). CDR3 length: 14 residues. Germline CDR1 DFQATT, CDR2 SNEGSKA (reference sequence). V was cut by 0 bases and J by 3 bases, with 12 bases left in between.